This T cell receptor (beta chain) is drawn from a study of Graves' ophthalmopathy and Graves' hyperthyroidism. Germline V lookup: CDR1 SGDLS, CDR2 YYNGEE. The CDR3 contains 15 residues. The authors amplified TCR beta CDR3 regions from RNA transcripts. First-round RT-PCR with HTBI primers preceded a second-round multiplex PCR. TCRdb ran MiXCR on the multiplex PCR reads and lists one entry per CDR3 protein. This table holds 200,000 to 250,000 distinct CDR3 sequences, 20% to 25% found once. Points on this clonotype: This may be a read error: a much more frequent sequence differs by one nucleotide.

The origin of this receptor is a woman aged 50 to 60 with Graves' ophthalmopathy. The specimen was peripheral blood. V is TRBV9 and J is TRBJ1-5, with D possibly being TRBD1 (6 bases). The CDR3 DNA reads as TGTTCCAGCAGCGTAGACGGACAGAGCAATCAGCCCCAGCATTTT. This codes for CSSSVDGQSNQPQHF. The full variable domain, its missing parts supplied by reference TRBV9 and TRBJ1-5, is DSGVTQTPKHLITATGQRVTLRCSPRSGDLSVYWYQQSLDQGLQFLIQYYNGEERAKGNILERFSAQQFPDLHSELNLSSLELGDSALYFCSSSVDGQSNQPQHFGDGTRLSIL.